The clone carrying this T cell receptor (beta chain) was detected many times. Genomic DNA was employed as the template in profiling TCR beta VDJ and CDR3. TCRdb processed the reads anew with MiXCR; each CDR3 protein has one entry. The sample holds around 160,000 distinct CDR3 sequences, around 48% seen once. The record originates from a study of CD8+CD57+ T cells in acquired aplastic anemia. Whole-study context: The average for DNA from sorted CD4+ and CD8+ cells was about 2.9 ug.

The authors sequenced patients whose flow cytometry had shown CD8+CD57+ cell expansion. From germline, CDR1 is SGHKS and CDR2 YYEKEE (reference sequence). V was pared by 8 bases and J by 1 base, with 12 bases between. This CDR3 is 13 amino acids long. Sample: sorted CD4+, CD8+, or CD8+CD57+ T cells (not recorded which) from PBMCs. This chain joins TRBV5-5 and TRBJ1-1; the D gene is possibly TRBD1 (6 bases). The clonotype was recovered from a human donor with aplastic anemia. CDR3 region: CASKLTGNTEAFF. Written as DNA, the CDR3 is TGTGCCAGTAAATTGACAGGGAACACTGAAGCTTTCTTT.